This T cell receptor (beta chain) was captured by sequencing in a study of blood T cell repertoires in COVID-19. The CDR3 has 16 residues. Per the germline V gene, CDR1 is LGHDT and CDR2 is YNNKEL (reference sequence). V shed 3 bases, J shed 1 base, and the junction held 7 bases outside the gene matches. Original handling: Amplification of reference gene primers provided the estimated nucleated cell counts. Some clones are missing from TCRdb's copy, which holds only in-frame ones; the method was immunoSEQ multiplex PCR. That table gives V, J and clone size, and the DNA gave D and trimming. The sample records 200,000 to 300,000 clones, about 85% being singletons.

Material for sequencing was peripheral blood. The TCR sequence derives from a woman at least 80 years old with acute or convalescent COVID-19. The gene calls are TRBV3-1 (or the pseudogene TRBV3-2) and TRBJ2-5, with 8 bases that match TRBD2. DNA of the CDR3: TGTGCCAGCAGCCAGGCGGGGGGAGGGCCCCAAGAGACCCAGTACTTC. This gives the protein CASSQAGGGPQETQYF.